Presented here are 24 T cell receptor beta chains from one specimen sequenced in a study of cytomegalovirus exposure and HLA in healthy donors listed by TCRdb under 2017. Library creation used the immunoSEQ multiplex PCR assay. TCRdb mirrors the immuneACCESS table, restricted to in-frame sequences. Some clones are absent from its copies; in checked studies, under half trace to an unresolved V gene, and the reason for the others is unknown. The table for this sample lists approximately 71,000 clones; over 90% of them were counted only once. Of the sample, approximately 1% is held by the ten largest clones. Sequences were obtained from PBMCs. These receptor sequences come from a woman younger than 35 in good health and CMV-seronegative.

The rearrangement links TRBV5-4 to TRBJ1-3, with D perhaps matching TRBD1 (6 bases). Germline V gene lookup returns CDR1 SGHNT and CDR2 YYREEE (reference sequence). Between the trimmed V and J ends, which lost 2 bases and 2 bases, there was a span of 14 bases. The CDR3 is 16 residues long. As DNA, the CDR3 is TGTGCCAGCAGCTTACCGGGACAAAGGGCTGGAAACACCATATATTTT. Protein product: CASSLPGQRAGNTIYF.

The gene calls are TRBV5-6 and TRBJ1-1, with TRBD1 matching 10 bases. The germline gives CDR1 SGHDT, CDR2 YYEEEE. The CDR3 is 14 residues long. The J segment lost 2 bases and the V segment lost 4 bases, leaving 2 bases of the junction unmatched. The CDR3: CASSRDRGNTEAFF. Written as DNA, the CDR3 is TGTGCCAGCAGCAGGGACAGGGGAAACACTGAAGCTTTCTTT.

In nucleotides, the CDR3 is TGTGCCAGCAGCACACAGGGTGTTGCCTATGGCTACACCTTC. It translates to CASSTQGVAYGYTF. This chain connects TRBV11-2 to TRBJ1-2; a possible D gene is TRBD1 (6 bases). The CDR3 length is 14 residues. V lost 5 bases and J 4 bases, leaving 14 bases between the germline ends. Germline lookup yields CDR1 SGHAT and CDR2 FQNNGV.

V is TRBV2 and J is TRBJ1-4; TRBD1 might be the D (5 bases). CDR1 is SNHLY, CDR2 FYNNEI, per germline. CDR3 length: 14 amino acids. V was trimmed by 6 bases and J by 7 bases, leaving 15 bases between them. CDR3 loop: CASRTPQGSEKLFF. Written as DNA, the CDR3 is TGTGCCAGCAGAACCCCGCAGGGTAGTGAAAAACTGTTTTTT. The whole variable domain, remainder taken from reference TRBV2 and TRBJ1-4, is EPEVTQTPSHQVTQMGQEVILRCVPISNHLYFYWYRQILGQKVEFLVSFYNNEISEKSEIFDDQFSVERPDGSNFTLKIRSTKLEDSAMYFCASRTPQGSEKLFFGSGTQLSVL.

The CDR3, as DNA: TGCGCCAGCAGCTGGGTTGGGGGGGACACTGAAGCTTTCTTT. As protein: CASSWVGGDTEAFF. V usage is TRBV5-1 and J usage is TRBJ1-1, with D perhaps TRBD1 (5 bases). The CDR3 loop spans 14 amino acids. Germline V gives CDR1 SGHRS, CDR2 YFSETQ. Between the trimmed V and J ends, which lost 3 bases and 3 bases, there was a span of 12 bases. Full variable domain (missing parts from reference TRBV5-1 and TRBJ1-1): KAGVTQTPRYLIKTRGQQVTLSCSPISGHRSVSWYQQTPGQGLQFLFEYFSETQRNKGNFPGRFSGRQFSNSRSEMNVSTLELGDSALYLCASSWVGGDTEAFFGQGTRLTVV.

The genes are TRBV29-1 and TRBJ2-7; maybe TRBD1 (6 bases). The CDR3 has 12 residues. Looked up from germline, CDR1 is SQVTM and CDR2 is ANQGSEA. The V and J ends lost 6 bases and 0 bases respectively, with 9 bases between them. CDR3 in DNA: TGCAGCGTCCGACAGGACTCCTACGAGCAGTACTTC. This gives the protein CSVRQDSYEQYF.

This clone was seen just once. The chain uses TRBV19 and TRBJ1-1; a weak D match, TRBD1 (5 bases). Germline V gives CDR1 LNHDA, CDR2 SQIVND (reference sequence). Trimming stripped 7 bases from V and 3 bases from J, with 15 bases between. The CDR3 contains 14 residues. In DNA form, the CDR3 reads TGTGCCAGTACTATGGCAGGGAAAGACACTGAAGCTTTCTTT. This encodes CASTMAGKDTEAFF.

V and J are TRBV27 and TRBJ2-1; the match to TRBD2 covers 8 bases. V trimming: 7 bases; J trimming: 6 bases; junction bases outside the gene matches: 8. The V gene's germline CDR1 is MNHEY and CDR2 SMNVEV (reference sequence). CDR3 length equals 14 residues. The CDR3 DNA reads TGTGCCAGCACGACGGGGGGGGGAATCAATGAGCAGTTCTTC. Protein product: CASTTGGGINEQFF.

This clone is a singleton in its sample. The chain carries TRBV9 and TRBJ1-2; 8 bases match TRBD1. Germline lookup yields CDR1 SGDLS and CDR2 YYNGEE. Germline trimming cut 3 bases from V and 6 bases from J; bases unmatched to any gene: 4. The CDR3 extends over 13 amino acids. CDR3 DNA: TGTGCCAGCAGCGATACAGGGGGGAATGGCTACACCTTC. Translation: CASSDTGGNGYTF.

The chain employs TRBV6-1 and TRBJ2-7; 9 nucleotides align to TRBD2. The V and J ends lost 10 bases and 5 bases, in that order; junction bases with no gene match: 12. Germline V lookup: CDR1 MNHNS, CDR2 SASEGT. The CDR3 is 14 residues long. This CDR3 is CATRRNSGRHEQYF. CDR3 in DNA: TGTGCCACCAGACGTAATAGCGGGAGACACGAGCAGTACTTC.

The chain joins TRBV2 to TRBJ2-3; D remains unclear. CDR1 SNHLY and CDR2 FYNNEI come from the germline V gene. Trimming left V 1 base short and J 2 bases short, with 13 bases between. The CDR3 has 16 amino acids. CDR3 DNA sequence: TGTGCCAGCAGTGAAGGTGCGACTCGCCACACAGATACGCAGTATTTT. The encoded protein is CASSEGATRHTDTQYF.

The CDR3 region has the DNA TGTGCCAGCAGTTTAAGTGGACAGGGGACAGATACGCAGTATTTT. This codes for CASSLSGQGTDTQYF. This chain uses TRBV28 with TRBJ2-3; 9 bases agree with TRBD1. Trimming removed 2 bases from V and 3 bases from J; junction bases left unmatched: 3. Per the germline V gene, CDR1 is MDHEN and CDR2 is SYDVKM. CDR3 length: 15 amino acids.

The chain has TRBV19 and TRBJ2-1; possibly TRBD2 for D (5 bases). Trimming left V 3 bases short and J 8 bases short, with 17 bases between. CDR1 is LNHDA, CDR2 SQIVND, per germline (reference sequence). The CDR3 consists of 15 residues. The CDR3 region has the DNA TGTGCCAGTAGTATCTCACTAGTCACGTGGGATGAGCAGTTCTTC. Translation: CASSISLVTWDEQFF.

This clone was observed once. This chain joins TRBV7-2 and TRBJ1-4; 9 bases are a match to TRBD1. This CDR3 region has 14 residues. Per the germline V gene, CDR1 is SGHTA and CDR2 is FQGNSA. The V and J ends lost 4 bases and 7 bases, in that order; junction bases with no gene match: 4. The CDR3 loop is CASSSDRGSEKLFF. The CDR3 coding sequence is TGTGCCAGCAGCTCGGACAGGGGAAGTGAAAAACTGTTTTTT.

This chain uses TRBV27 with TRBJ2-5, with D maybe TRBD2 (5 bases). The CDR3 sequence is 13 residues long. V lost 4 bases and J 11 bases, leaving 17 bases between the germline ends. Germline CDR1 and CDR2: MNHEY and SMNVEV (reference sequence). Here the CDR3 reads CASSWARDRPQYF. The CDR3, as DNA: TGTGCCAGCAGTTGGGCCCGGGATAGGCCGCAGTACTTC.

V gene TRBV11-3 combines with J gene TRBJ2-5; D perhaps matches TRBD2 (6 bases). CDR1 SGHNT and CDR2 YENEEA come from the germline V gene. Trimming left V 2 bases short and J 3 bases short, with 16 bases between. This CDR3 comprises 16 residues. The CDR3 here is CASSLSSGRGEETQYF. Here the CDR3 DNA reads TGTGCCAGCAGCTTATCCTCCGGGAGAGGGGAAGAGACCCAGTACTTC.

CDR3 nucleotide sequence: TGCAGCGTTGTTGTTCAGGGAAACTCCTACGAGCAGTACTTC. Its protein is CSVVVQGNSYEQYF. V is TRBV29-1 and J is TRBJ2-7, with D tentatively TRBD1 (5 bases). Germline loops: CDR1 SQVTM, CDR2 ANQGSEA. This CDR3 is built from 14 residues. V was trimmed by 4 bases and J by 0 bases, leaving 13 bases between them.

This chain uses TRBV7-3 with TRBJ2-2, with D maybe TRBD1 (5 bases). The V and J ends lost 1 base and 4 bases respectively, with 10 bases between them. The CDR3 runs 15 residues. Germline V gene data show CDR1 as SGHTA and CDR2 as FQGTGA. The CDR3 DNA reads TGTGCCAGCAGCTTAAGGGCAGGGCTCACCGGGGAGCTGTTTTTT. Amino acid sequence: CASSLRAGLTGELFF.

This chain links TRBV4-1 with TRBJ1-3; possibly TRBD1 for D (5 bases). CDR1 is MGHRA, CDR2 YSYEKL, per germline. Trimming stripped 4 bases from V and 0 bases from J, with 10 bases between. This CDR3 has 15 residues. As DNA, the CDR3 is TGCGCCAGCAGCCTGGGGGGGAGCTCTGGAAACACCATATATTTT. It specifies CASSLGGSSGNTIYF.

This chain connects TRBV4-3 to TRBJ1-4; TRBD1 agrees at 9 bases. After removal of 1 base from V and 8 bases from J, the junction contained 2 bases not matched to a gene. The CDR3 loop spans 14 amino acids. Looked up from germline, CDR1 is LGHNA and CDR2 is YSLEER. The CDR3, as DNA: TGCGCCAGCAGCCAAGGGACAGGGGACGAAAAACTGTTTTTT. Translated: CASSQGTGDEKLFF.

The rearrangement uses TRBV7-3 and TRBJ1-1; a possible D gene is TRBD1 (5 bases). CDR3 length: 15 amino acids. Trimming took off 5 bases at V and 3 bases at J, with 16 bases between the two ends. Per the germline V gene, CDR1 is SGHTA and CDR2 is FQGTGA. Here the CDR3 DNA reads TGTGCCAGCAGCCCGAAACGGGGGATAGACACTGAAGCTTTCTTT. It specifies CASSPKRGIDTEAFF.

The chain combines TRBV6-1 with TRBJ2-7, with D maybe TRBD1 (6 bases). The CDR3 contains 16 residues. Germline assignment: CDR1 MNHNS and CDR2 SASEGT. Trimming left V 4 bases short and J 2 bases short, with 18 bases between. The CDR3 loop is CASSGTWTARPYEQYF. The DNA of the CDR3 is TGTGCCAGCAGTGGAACCTGGACAGCTCGACCCTACGAGCAGTACTTC.

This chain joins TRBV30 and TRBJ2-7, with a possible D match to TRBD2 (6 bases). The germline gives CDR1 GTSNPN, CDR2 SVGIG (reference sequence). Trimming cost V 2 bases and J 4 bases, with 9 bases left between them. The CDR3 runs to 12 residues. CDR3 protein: CAWSPAGYEQYF. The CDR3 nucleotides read TGTGCCTGGAGTCCGGCGGGGTACGAGCAGTACTTC.

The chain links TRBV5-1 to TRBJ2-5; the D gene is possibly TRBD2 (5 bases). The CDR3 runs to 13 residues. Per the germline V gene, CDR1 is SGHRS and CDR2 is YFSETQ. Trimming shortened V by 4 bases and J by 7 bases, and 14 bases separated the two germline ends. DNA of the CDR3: TGCGCCAGCAGCGTCGGGTTTGGAGGGACCCAGTACTTC. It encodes CASSVGFGGTQYF. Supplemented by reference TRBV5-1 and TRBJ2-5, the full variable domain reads KAGVTQTPRYLIKTRGQQVTLSCSPISGHRSVSWYQQTPGQGLQFLFEYFSETQRNKGNFPGRFSGRQFSNSRSEMNVSTLELGDSALYLCASSVGFGGTQYFGPGTRLLVL.